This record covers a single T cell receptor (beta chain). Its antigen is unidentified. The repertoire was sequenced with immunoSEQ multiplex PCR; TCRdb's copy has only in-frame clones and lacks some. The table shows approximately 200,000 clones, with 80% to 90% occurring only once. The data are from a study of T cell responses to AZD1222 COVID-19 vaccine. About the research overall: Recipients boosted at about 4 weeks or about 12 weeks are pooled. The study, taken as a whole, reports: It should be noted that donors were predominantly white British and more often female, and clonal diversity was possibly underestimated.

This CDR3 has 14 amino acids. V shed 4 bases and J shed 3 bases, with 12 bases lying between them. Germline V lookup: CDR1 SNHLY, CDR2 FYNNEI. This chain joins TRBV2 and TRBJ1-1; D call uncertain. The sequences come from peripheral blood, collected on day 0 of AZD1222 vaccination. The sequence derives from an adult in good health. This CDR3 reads CASSAAVPYTEAFF. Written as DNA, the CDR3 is TGTGCCAGCAGTGCTGCAGTTCCTTACACTGAAGCTTTCTTT.